Presented here are 27 T cell receptor beta chains from one specimen sequenced in a study of T cell changes during pregnancy in multiple sclerosis. The protocol was immunoSEQ multiplex PCR, while the TCRdb copy is restricted to in-frame clones and leaves out a portion. Among fewer than 45,000 clones listed, approximately 90% were seen once. Here the sequenced sample was CD4+ T cells from peripheral blood mononuclear cells, taken in the first trimester of pregnancy. These receptors all stem from a female donor with multiple sclerosis, enrolled in a pregnancy study.

This clone was seen only a few times. The genes are TRBV6-5 and TRBJ1-6, with 7 positions matching TRBD1. The germline V gene has CDR1 MNHEY and CDR2 SVGAGI. Unmatched junction bases numbered 8, after V lost 7 bases and J lost 5 bases. CDR3 length: 15 amino acids. DNA of the CDR3: TGTGCCAGCACCCTAAAGGGACAGAATAATTCACCCCTCCACTTT. Translation gives CASTLKGQNNSPLHF.

The chain employs TRBV2 and TRBJ1-5; TRBD1 is a possible D gene (6 bases). V lost 6 bases and J lost 0, with 12 bases in between. There are 15 residues in the CDR3. The germline gives CDR1 SNHLY, CDR2 FYNNEI. The CDR3 spells CASRGQSYSNQPQHF. Here the CDR3 DNA reads TGTGCCAGCAGAGGACAGAGTTATAGCAATCAGCCCCAGCATTTT.

The gene calls are TRBV19 and TRBJ2-1; 15 bases are a match to TRBD2. The CDR3 runs 19 residues. Per germline, CDR1 LNHDA and CDR2 SQIVND (reference sequence). J was trimmed by 2 bases and V by 3 bases; bases with no gene match: 8. The CDR3 reads CASSIHGTSGRRTYNEQFF. CDR3 DNA: TGTGCCAGTAGTATTCATGGGACTAGCGGGAGGCGTACCTACAATGAGCAGTTCTTC.

This chain links TRBV14 with TRBJ1-3; D unresolved. Germline CDR1 reads SGHDN; CDR2 reads FVKESK. CDR3 length: 13 amino acids. The V end lost 0 bases, the J end lost 7 bases, and 7 bases lay between the germline ends. DNA of the CDR3: TGTGCCAGCAGCCAAGATGAGTGGAACACCATATATTTT. Amino acid sequence: CASSQDEWNTIYF.

V is TRBV30 and J is TRBJ1-6; TRBD1 aligns across 8 bases. In germline, CDR1 is GTSNPN, CDR2 SVGIG (reference sequence). V dropped 3 bases and J dropped 9; count of bases not matched to a gene: 7. This CDR3 has 14 amino acids. The CDR3 DNA follows: TGTGCCTGGAGCGAACAGGGGGTGGGTTCACCCCTCCACTTT. Translated, it gives CAWSEQGVGSPLHF.

V usage is TRBV18 and J usage is TRBJ1-2; D gene ambiguous. Trimming took off 1 base at V and 1 base at J, with 7 bases between the two ends. The CDR3 sequence is 14 residues long. Germline V lookup: CDR1 KGHSH, CDR2 LQKENI. CDR3 DNA sequence: TGTGCCAGCTCACCACTCCGAGATAACTATGGCTACACCTTC. Protein: CASSPLRDNYGYTF.

The chain carries TRBV2 and TRBJ1-1, with D perhaps matching TRBD1 (5 bases). V lost 2 bases and J lost 2, with 12 bases in between. The CDR3 extends over 15 amino acids. The germline gives CDR1 SNHLY, CDR2 FYNNEI. This chain's CDR3 is CASSERTLRNTEAFF. The DNA of the CDR3 is TGTGCCAGCAGTGAAAGGACATTAAGAAACACTGAAGCTTTCTTT.

The chain combines TRBV30 with TRBJ1-5; D gene ambiguous. Per germline, CDR1 GTSNPN and CDR2 SVGIG (reference sequence). This CDR3 spans 11 amino acids. The V and J ends lost 2 bases and 6 bases respectively, with 5 bases between them. In nucleotides, the CDR3 is TGTGCCTGGAGTAACGGTCAGCCCCAGCATTTT. Protein product: CAWSNGQPQHF.

The J gene is TRBJ1-1, the V gene TRBV7-2; no reliable D call. CDR3 length: 15 residues. Germline V gene data show CDR1 as SGHTA and CDR2 as FQGNSA. With 1 base removed from V and 0 bases from J, the gap between germline ends came to 9 bases. The chain's CDR3 is CASSLVEGVNTEAFF. The CDR3 DNA sequence: TGTGCCAGCAGCTTAGTAGAGGGAGTGAACACTGAAGCTTTCTTT.

The gene calls are TRBV4-2 and TRBJ1-4; maybe TRBD1 (5 bases). V lost 4 bases and J lost 0, with 12 bases in between. Germline V CDR1 and CDR2: LGHNA, YNFKEQ. CDR3 length equals 16 residues. CDR3 nucleotide sequence: TGTGCCAGCAGCCTACGACAGACCTCAACTAATGAAAAACTGTTTTTT. Protein sequence: CASSLRQTSTNEKLFF.

V gene TRBV6-5 combines with J gene TRBJ1-2; a weak D match, TRBD1 (5 bases). Germline V gene sequence: CDR1 MNHEY, CDR2 SVGAGI. The CDR3 loop spans 13 amino acids. V was clipped by 2 bases and J by 2 bases, with 6 bases between them. The CDR3 here is CASSYDRNYGYTF. The CDR3 DNA reads TGTGCCAGCAGTTACGACAGAAACTATGGCTACACCTTC.

The rearrangement links TRBV7-9 to TRBJ2-7; the D gene is possibly TRBD1 (6 bases). Germline lookup yields CDR1 SEHNR and CDR2 FQNEAQ (reference sequence). Trimming removed 6 bases from V and 9 bases from J, with 12 bases in between. The CDR3 covers 11 residues. The chain's CDR3 is CASSLQGGQYF. The CDR3 DNA reads as TGTGCCAGCAGTCTACAGGGCGGGCAGTACTTC.

This clone was detected only a few times. CDR3 sequence (DNA): TGTGCCATCAGCCCGGGGAGGGATGGCTACACCTTC. Translated: CAISPGRDGYTF. This rearrangement joins TRBV10-3 to TRBJ1-2; no clear D gene. Germline V gene sequence: CDR1 ENHRY, CDR2 SYGVKD. CDR3 length: 12 amino acids. V shed 6 bases and J shed 6 bases, with 11 bases lying between them.

The count of this clone is one. The rearrangement uses TRBV25-1 and TRBJ2-1, with TRBD2 matching 9 bases. Unmatched junction bases numbered 8, after V lost 3 bases and J lost 2 bases. Looked up from germline, CDR1 is MGHDK and CDR2 is SYGVNS. The CDR3 runs to 17 residues. The CDR3 DNA reads as TGTGCCAGCAGTGAGATCTTGGGACTAGCAACCTACAATGAGCAGTTCTTC. This sequence encodes CASSEILGLATYNEQFF.

The V call is TRBV16, the J call TRBJ2-5; D not resolved. V was clipped by 1 base and J by 2 bases, with 11 bases between them. This CDR3 contains 15 residues. Looked up from germline, CDR1 is KGHSY and CDR2 is FQNENV. CDR3 nucleotides: TGTGCCAGCAGCCAATATAGTCCGATACAAGAGACCCAGTACTTC. Protein: CASSQYSPIQETQYF.

The J gene is TRBJ1-2, the V gene TRBV4-3, with TRBD1 as a possible D gene (5 bases). The CDR3 contains 14 residues. Germline CDR1 reads LGHNA; CDR2 reads YSLEER. Deletions cut 1 base from V and 3 bases from J, with 9 bases between. The CDR3 sequence is CASSQAGGYYGYTF. The CDR3 DNA is TGCGCCAGCAGCCAAGCCGGGGGGTACTATGGCTACACCTTC.

V usage is TRBV6-1 and J usage is TRBJ2-2; 7 nucleotides align to TRBD2. The CDR3 is made up of 14 amino acids. J lost 3 bases, V lost 6 bases, and 4 bases had no gene match. Germline CDR1 reads MNHNS; CDR2 reads SASEGT. The CDR3 here is CASSRDYDTGELFF. The CDR3 DNA reads TGTGCCAGCAGCCGGGACTATGACACCGGGGAGCTGTTTTTT.

The J gene is TRBJ2-5, the V gene TRBV5-1; 8 nucleotides align to TRBD2. The length of the CDR3 is 15 residues. Per the germline V gene, CDR1 is SGHRS and CDR2 is YFSETQ. J was trimmed by 1 base and V by 1 base; bases with no gene match: 3. CDR3 sequence: CASSLLAGSQETQYF. In nucleotides, the CDR3 is TGCGCCAGCAGCTTGTTAGCGGGGAGCCAAGAGACCCAGTACTTC.

The rearrangement links TRBV6-1 to TRBJ1-1; 7 positions agree with TRBD1. CDR1 MNHNS and CDR2 SASEGT come from the germline V gene. The ends lost 5 bases at V and 1 base at J; junction bases unmatched: 1. The CDR3 runs to 13 residues. The CDR3 coding sequence is TGTGCCAGCAGTCGACAGGGGAACACTGAAGCTTTCTTT. This gives the protein CASSRQGNTEAFF.

J is TRBJ1-2 and V is TRBV7-9, with no clear D. The germline V and J ends were trimmed by 6 bases and 8 bases, with 7 bases remaining between them. This CDR3 has 10 amino acids. Looked up from germline, CDR1 is SEHNR and CDR2 is FQNEAQ (reference sequence). The CDR3 DNA reads TGTGCCAGCAGTGTACGGGGCTACACCTTC. Translation: CASSVRGYTF.

The CDR3 reads CASSLASPHYGYTF. The CDR3, as DNA: TGTGCCAGCAGCTTAGCGAGCCCGCACTATGGCTACACCTTC. The chain has TRBV7-2 and TRBJ1-2; D remains ambiguous. V was pared by 0 bases and J by 3 bases, with 8 bases between. Germline assignment: CDR1 SGHTA and CDR2 FQGNSA. The CDR3 has 14 amino acids.

The chain employs TRBV30 and TRBJ2-5; D possibly corresponds to TRBD1 (6 bases). The CDR3 loop spans 13 amino acids. V was cut by 0 bases and J by 4 bases, with 9 bases left in between. Germline loops: CDR1 GTSNPN, CDR2 SVGIG (reference sequence). Written as DNA, the CDR3 is TGTGCCTGGAGTGTTACAGGGCTAGAGACCCAGTACTTC. Protein product: CAWSVTGLETQYF.

This chain connects TRBV4-1 to TRBJ1-1; D is unresolved. The V end was cut by 1 base, the J end by 8 bases, with 17 bases between. CDR3 length: 15 amino acids. The germline V gene has CDR1 MGHRA and CDR2 YSYEKL. CDR3 residues: CASSQGTPGVREAFF. As DNA, the CDR3 is TGCGCCAGCAGCCAAGGTACTCCGGGTGTGAGAGAAGCTTTCTTT.

The rearrangement joins TRBV18 to TRBJ2-7; D may be TRBD1 (6 bases). Germline V gives CDR1 KGHSH, CDR2 LQKENI. The CDR3 totals 15 residues. V was clipped by 1 base and J by 3 bases, with 13 bases between them. CDR3 sequence reads: CASSPRSGANYEQYF. In DNA, the CDR3 is TGTGCCAGCTCACCACGGTCAGGGGCGAACTACGAGCAGTACTTC.

J is TRBJ2-2 and V is TRBV9; no definite D call. V lost 0 bases, J lost 5 bases, and 5 bases lay in between. Germline lookup yields CDR1 SGDLS and CDR2 YYNGEE. This CDR3 spans 13 amino acids. This CDR3 is CASSVGLTGELFF. DNA for the CDR3: TGTGCCAGCAGCGTAGGTCTGACCGGGGAGCTGTTTTTT.

The gene calls are TRBV9 and TRBJ2-3; a weak D match, TRBD2 (5 bases). Trimming shortened V by 3 bases and J by 2 bases, and 13 bases separated the two germline ends. This CDR3 has 15 residues. CDR1 and CDR2 from the germline V gene are SGDLS and YYNGEE. For the CDR3, the DNA is TGTGCCAGCAGCGCACTGACTAACCCCACAGATACGCAGTATTTT. Translation gives CASSALTNPTDTQYF.

On this clone itself: Germline and junction disagree at one end, which may indicate a read error. The chain links TRBV2 to TRBJ1-2; 9 nucleotides match TRBD1. Germline values: CDR1 SNHLY, CDR2 FYNNEI. The length of the CDR3 is 13 residues. The chain's CDR3 is CASSPDRGRDRDF. Written as DNA, the CDR3 is TGTGCCAGCAGTCCAGACAGGGGGAGAGATCGGGACTTC.